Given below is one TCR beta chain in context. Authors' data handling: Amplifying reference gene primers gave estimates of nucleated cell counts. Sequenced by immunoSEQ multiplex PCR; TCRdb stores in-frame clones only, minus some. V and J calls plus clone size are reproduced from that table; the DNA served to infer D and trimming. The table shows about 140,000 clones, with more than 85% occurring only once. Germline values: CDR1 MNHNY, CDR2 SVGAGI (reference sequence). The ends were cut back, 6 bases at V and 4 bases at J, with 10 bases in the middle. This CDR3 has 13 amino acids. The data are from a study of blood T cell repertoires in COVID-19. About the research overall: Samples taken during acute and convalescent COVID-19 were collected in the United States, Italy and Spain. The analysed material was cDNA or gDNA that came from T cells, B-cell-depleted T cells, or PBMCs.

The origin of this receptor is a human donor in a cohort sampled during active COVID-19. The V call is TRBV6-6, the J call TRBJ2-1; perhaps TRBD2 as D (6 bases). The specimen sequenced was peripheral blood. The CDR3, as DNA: TGTGCCAGCAGCCCCGGGACTTACAATGAGCAGTTCTTC. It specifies CASSPGTYNEQFF.